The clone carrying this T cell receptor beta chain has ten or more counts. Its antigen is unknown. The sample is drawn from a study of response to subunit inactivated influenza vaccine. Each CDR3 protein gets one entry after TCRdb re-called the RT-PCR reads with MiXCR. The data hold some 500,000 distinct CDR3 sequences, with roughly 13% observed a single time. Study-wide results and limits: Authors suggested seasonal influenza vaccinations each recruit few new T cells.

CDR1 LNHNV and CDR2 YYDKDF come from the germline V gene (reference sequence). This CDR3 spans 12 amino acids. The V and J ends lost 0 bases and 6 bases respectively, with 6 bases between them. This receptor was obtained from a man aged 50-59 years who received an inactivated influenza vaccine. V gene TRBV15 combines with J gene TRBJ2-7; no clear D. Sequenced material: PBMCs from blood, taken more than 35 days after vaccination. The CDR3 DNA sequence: TGTGCCACCAGCAGAGATCATCTCGAGCAGTACTTC. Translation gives CATSRDHLEQYF.